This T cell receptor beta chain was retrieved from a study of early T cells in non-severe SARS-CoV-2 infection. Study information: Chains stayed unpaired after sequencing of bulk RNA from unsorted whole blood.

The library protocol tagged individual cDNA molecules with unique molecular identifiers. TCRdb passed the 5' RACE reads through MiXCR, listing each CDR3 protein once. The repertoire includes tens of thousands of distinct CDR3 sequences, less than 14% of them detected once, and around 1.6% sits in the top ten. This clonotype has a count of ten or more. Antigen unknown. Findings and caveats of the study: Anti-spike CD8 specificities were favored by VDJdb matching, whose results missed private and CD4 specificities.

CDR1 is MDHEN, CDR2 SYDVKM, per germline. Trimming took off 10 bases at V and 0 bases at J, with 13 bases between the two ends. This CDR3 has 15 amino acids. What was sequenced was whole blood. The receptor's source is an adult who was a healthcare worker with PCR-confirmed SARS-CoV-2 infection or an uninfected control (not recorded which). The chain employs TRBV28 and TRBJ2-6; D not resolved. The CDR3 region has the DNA TGTGCCACCGGCCACGGCTCCTCTGGGGCCAACGTCCTGACTTTC. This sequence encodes CATGHGSSGANVLTF.